This T cell receptor beta chain was profiled in a study of T cell responses to AZD1222 COVID-19 vaccine. TCRdb's copy holds only in-frame clones and misses some; the assay was immunoSEQ multiplex PCR. Counted here are about 94,000 clones, approximately 88% occurring once; the ten biggest clones make up over 10%. As regards this clone: Its antigen is currently unknown.

V gave up 0 bases and J gave up 7 bases, with 22 bases separating them. The CDR3 runs 18 residues. Germline CDR1 KGHSH, CDR2 LQKENI. Study results and limitations: Unmutated variant regions are reportedly targeted by nearly half of spike-specific TCRs.

Sample: peripheral blood, taken 28 days after the second AZD1222 dose. The origin of this receptor is an adult who received the AZD1222 COVID-19 vaccine. The rearrangement links TRBV18 to TRBJ2-1; D may be TRBD2 (5 bases). CDR3 DNA: TGTGCCAGCTCACCACCGCTAGGAGAACTAGGTTCGGGGAATGAGCAGTTCTTC. Amino acids: CASSPPLGELGSGNEQFF.